Below, 2 T cell receptor beta chains from the same sample are listed, as sequenced in a study of blood T cell repertoires in COVID-19 (dated by TCRdb to the early 2020s). The library was generated by the immunoSEQ multiplex PCR assay. TCRdb re-hosts the immuneACCESS table, in-frame sequences only. Its copies lack some clones; in the studies checked, an unresolved V gene accounts for under half of them, and the cause for the rest is not known. The sample table contains more than 200,000 clones; only one count was recorded for 84% of them. Under 5.5% of the sample goes to the ten largest clones. Sequenced: peripheral blood. All receptors come from a man between 60 and 70 years old with acute or convalescent COVID-19.

The gene calls are TRBV5-8 and TRBJ1-2; D may be TRBD1 (5 bases). CDR3 length equals 14 residues. Trimming cost V 2 bases and J 3 bases, with 11 bases left between them. The germline V gene encodes CDR1 SGHTS and CDR2 YDEGEE. In nucleotides, the CDR3 is TGTGCCAGCAGCTTAGTTCAGGGTGACTATGGCTACACCTTC. This sequence encodes CASSLVQGDYGYTF. The full variable domain, in which reference TRBV5-8 and TRBJ1-2 provide the parts outside the CDR3, is EAGVTQSPTHLIKTRGQQATLRCSPISGHTSVYWYQQALGLGLQFLLWYDEGEERNRGNFPPRFSGRQFPNYSSELNVNALELEDSALYLCASSLVQGDYGYTFGSGTRLTVV.

The chain links TRBV5-1 to TRBJ2-1; TRBD2 agrees at 13 bases. The CDR3 extends over 16 amino acids. Germline V gene sequence: CDR1 SGHRS, CDR2 YFSETQ. Unmatched junction bases numbered 9, after V lost 4 bases and J lost 8 bases. CDR3 protein: CASSPITSGGAYEQFF. CDR3 DNA: TGCGCCAGCAGCCCCATAACTAGCGGGGGGGCATATGAGCAGTTCTTC.